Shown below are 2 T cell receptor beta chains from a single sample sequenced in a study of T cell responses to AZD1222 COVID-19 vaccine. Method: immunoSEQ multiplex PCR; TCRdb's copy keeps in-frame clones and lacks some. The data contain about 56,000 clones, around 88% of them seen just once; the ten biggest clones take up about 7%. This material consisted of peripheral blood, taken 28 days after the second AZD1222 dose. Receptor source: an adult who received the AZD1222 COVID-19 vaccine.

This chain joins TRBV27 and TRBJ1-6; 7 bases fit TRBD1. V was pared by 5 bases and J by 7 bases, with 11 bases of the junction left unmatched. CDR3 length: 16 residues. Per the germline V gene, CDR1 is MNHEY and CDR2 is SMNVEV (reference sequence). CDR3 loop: CASSLRTGFYNSPLHF. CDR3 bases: TGTGCCAGCAGTCTGAGGACAGGTTTCTACAATTCACCCCTCCACTTT.

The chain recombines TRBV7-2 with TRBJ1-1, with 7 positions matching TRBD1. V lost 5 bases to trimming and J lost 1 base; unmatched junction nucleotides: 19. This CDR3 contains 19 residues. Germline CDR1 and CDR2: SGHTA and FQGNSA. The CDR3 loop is CASSRALPWGTDPNTEAFF. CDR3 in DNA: TGTGCCAGCAGCCGGGCCCTTCCTTGGGGGACAGACCCGAACACTGAAGCTTTCTTT.